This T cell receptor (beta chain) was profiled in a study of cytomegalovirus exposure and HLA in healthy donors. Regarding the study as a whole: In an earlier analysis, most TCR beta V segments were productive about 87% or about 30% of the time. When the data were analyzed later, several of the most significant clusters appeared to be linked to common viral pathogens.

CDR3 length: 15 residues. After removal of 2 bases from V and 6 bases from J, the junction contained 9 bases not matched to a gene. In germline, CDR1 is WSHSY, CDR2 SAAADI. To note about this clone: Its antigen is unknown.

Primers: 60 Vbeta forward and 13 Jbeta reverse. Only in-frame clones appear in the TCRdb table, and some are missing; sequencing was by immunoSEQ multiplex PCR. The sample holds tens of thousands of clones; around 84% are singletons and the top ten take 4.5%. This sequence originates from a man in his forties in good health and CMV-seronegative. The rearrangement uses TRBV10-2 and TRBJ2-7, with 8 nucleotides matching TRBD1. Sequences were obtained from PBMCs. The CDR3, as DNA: TGCGCCAGCAGTGAGGACAGGGGTTTGAAAACCGAGCAGTACTTC. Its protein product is CASSEDRGLKTEQYF.